The 30 T cell receptor beta chains below come from one sample, sequenced in a study of cytomegalovirus exposure and HLA in healthy donors. TCRdb's copy holds only in-frame clones and misses some; the assay was immunoSEQ multiplex PCR. This sample has about 160,000 clones; approximately 96% occur once, and the top ten carry about 0.89%. Sequenced: PBMCs. Receptors were obtained from a woman younger than 30 in good health and CMV-seronegative.

J is TRBJ1-6 and V is TRBV19; D unresolved. The CDR3 extends over 14 amino acids. Trimming removed 3 bases at V and 8 bases at J, with 11 bases between. CDR1 LNHDA and CDR2 SQIVND come from the germline V gene (reference sequence). The CDR3 coding sequence is TGTGCCAGTAGTATTTCGGGGAAGGATTCACCCCTCCACTTT. Protein sequence: CASSISGKDSPLHF.

This rearrangement joins TRBV14 to TRBJ1-1; D is uncertain. Germline loops: CDR1 SGHDN, CDR2 FVKESK. V lost 5 bases to trimming and J lost 2 bases, with 15 bases between them. The CDR3 runs 15 residues. In DNA, the CDR3 is TGTGCCAGCAGCACCTCCATTCGGGGTAACACTGAAGCTTTCTTT. This encodes CASSTSIRGNTEAFF.

The chain links TRBV2 to TRBJ1-4, with D possibly matching TRBD1 (5 bases). Trimming removed 1 base at V and 4 bases at J, with 13 bases between. The CDR3 has 16 residues. Germline assignment: CDR1 SNHLY and CDR2 FYNNEI. The CDR3 protein is CASSEGTPVRNEKLFF. DNA for the CDR3: TGTGCCAGCAGTGAAGGGACACCGGTTCGTAATGAAAAACTGTTTTTT. The variable domain in full, with the rest retrieved from reference TRBV2 and TRBJ1-4, is EPEVTQTPSHQVTQMGQEVILRCVPISNHLYFYWYRQILGQKVEFLVSFYNNEISEKSEIFDDQFSVERPDGSNFTLKIRSTKLEDSAMYFCASSEGTPVRNEKLFFGSGTQLSVL.

The gene calls are TRBV15 and TRBJ2-5, with D possibly matching TRBD1 (6 bases). The CDR3 is 16 amino acids. V was trimmed by 0 bases and J by 2 bases, leaving 13 bases between them. Per germline, CDR1 LNHNV and CDR2 YYDKDF (reference sequence). CDR3 protein: CATSRDAFRGQETQYF. DNA of the CDR3: TGTGCCACCAGCAGAGATGCGTTTAGGGGGCAAGAGACCCAGTACTTC.

The chain recombines TRBV2 with TRBJ1-2; D is possibly TRBD1 (5 bases). V lost 7 bases, J lost 2 bases, and 8 bases lay in between. This CDR3 has 12 residues. In germline, CDR1 is SNHLY, CDR2 FYNNEI. Here the CDR3 DNA reads TGTGCCAGCAATGGGGCGAACTATGGCTACACCTTC. This codes for CASNGANYGYTF.

This clone appeared once. The chain employs TRBV7-9 and TRBJ2-7; 10 bases match TRBD1. Germline loops: CDR1 SEHNR, CDR2 FQNEAQ (reference sequence). This CDR3 is 15 amino acids long. J lost 4 bases, V lost 5 bases, and 8 bases had no gene match. The CDR3 sequence is CASSQLTGGSYEQYF. DNA for the CDR3: TGTGCCAGCAGCCAATTGACAGGGGGCTCGTACGAGCAGTACTTC. Filled out from reference TRBV7-9 and TRBJ2-7, the complete variable domain reads DTGVSQNPRHKITKRGQNVTFRCDPISEHNRLYWYRQTLGQGPEFLTYFQNEAQLEKSRLLSDRFSAERPKGSFSTLEIQRTEQGDSAMYLCASSQLTGGSYEQYFGPGTRLTVT.

J is TRBJ1-1 and V is TRBV7-2; 10 nucleotides match TRBD1. V dropped 4 bases and J dropped 1; count of bases not matched to a gene: 3. This CDR3 contains 15 residues. Germline V gene data show CDR1 as SGHTA and CDR2 as FQGNSA. The CDR3 nucleotides are TGTGCCAGCAGCTCGACAGGGGGCAAGAACACTGAAGCTTTCTTT. Its translation is CASSSTGGKNTEAFF. Looking up the rest from reference TRBV7-2 and TRBJ1-1 gives the full variable domain: GAGVSQSPSNKVTEKGKDVELRCDPISGHTALYWYRQSLGQGLEFLIYFQGNSAPDKSGLPSDRFSAERTGGSVSTLTIQRTQQEDSAVYLCASSSTGGKNTEAFFGQGTRLTVV.

The chain joins TRBV7-3 to TRBJ2-3, with D maybe TRBD2 (6 bases). Germline V gene lookup returns CDR1 SGHTA and CDR2 FQGTGA. V was cut by 6 bases and J by 1 base, with 11 bases left in between. This CDR3 spans 14 amino acids. DNA for the CDR3: TGTGCCAGCAGTATAGGCGGGGGCACAGATACGCAGTATTTT. This translates into CASSIGGGTDTQYF. Supplemented by reference TRBV7-3 and TRBJ2-3, the full variable domain reads GAGVSQTPSNKVTEKGKYVELRCDPISGHTALYWYRQSLGQGPEFLIYFQGTGAADDSGLPNDRFFAVRPEGSVSTLKIQRTERGDSAVYLCASSIGGGTDTQYFGPGTRLTVL.

The chain combines TRBV6-5 with TRBJ2-2; the D is unclear. Trimming cost V 7 bases and J 5 bases, with 11 bases left between them. The CDR3 extends over 13 amino acids. Germline-derived CDR1 and CDR2 are MNHEY and SVGAGI. The CDR3 reads CASTLESTGELFF. CDR3 nucleotide sequence: TGTGCCAGCACCCTGGAGTCGACCGGGGAGCTGTTTTTT.

The chain is built from TRBV19 and TRBJ2-3; a possible D gene is TRBD2 (7 bases). V gave up 7 bases and J gave up 2 bases, with 16 bases separating them. The CDR3 runs to 15 residues. From germline, CDR1 is LNHDA and CDR2 SQIVND (reference sequence). The CDR3 spells CASKGVGGATDTQYF. The CDR3 DNA is TGTGCCAGTAAGGGTGTGGGGGGGGCCACAGATACGCAGTATTTT. Full variable domain (remainder filled in from reference TRBV19 and TRBJ2-3): DGGITQSPKYLFRKEGQNVTLSCEQNLNHDAMYWYRQDPGQGLRLIYYSQIVNDFQKGDIAEGYSVSREKKESFPLTVTSAQKNPTAFYLCASKGVGGATDTQYFGPGTRLTVL.

The rearrangement uses TRBV30 and TRBJ1-2; D may be TRBD1 (6 bases). Germline CDR1 is GTSNPN and CDR2 is SVGIG (reference sequence). V lost 5 bases and J 7 bases, leaving 17 bases between the germline ends. The CDR3 runs to 13 residues. The CDR3 region is CAWATGSQGGYTF. CDR3 DNA sequence: TGTGCCTGGGCGACAGGCTCACAAGGTGGCTACACCTTC.

The count of this clone is one. The J gene is TRBJ1-2, the V gene TRBV27; TRBD1 is a possible D gene (6 bases). This CDR3 spans 13 amino acids. Trimming removed 4 bases from V and 7 bases from J, with 13 bases in between. Germline CDR1 is MNHEY and CDR2 is SMNVEV (reference sequence). The CDR3 region is CASSSSGVIGYTF. The CDR3 nucleotides read TGTGCCAGCAGTTCCTCAGGGGTGATTGGCTACACCTTC.

The chain joins TRBV25-1 to TRBJ1-2; 12 nucleotides align to TRBD1. Unmatched junction bases numbered 17, after V lost 5 bases and J lost 7 bases. CDR3 length equals 18 residues. Per the germline V gene, CDR1 is MGHDK and CDR2 is SYGVNS. The CDR3 reads CASSFSRDRGRIQGGYTF. CDR3 nucleotide sequence: TGTGCCAGCAGTTTTTCTCGGGACAGGGGGCGCATTCAGGGTGGCTACACCTTC.

This clone was found a few times. The DNA of the CDR3 is TGTGCCAGCAGAGTACTAGCGGGGGGGCTAGATACGCAGTATTTT. It is translated as CASRVLAGGLDTQYF. The V and J genes are TRBV7-8 and TRBJ2-3; TRBD2 matches 13 bases. With V trimmed by 6 bases and J by 5 bases, 5 bases remained unmatched. This CDR3 region has 15 residues. The germline V gene has CDR1 SGHVS and CDR2 FQNEAQ.

This sequence joins TRBV30 and TRBJ1-1; D gene unclear. Between the trimmed V and J ends, which lost 0 bases and 2 bases, there was a span of 10 bases. CDR1 is GTSNPN, CDR2 SVGIG, per germline (reference sequence). The CDR3 sequence is 14 residues long. In DNA form, the CDR3 reads TGTGCCTGGAGTGTACGAGAGGGAAACACTGAAGCTTTCTTT. As protein: CAWSVREGNTEAFF.

This chain joins TRBV6-6 and TRBJ2-2; 7 bases fit TRBD2. The V gene end was trimmed by 0 bases and the J gene end by 6 bases; junction bases not matched to a gene: 4. The CDR3 contains 15 residues. Germline V gene data show CDR1 as MNHNY and CDR2 as SVGAGI (reference sequence). CDR3 nucleotides: TGTGCCAGCAGTTACTCGGGGGGGAGAGCCGGGGAGCTGTTTTTT. Translated: CASSYSGGRAGELFF.

The chain combines TRBV7-9 with TRBJ1-2, with D possibly matching TRBD1 (6 bases). The germline gives CDR1 SEHNR, CDR2 FQNEAQ (reference sequence). V lost 4 bases and J 3 bases, leaving 12 bases between the germline ends. There are 14 residues in the CDR3. The CDR3 coding sequence is TGTGCCAGCAGCTCGAACAGGGCGGACTATGGCTACACCTTC. Translating gives CASSSNRADYGYTF.

The chain has TRBV19 and TRBJ2-3, with 9 bases matching TRBD2. The CDR3 totals 18 residues. The germline V gene encodes CDR1 LNHDA and CDR2 SQIVND (reference sequence). After removal of 3 bases from V and 1 base from J, the junction contained 11 bases not matched to a gene. The chain's CDR3 is CASSIRAGGTGGTDTQYF. The CDR3 DNA follows: TGTGCCAGTAGTATCCGAGCGGGGGGCACAGGAGGCACAGATACGCAGTATTTT.

Here the CDR3 DNA reads TGTGCCAGCTCACCACCGGGACAGGGCCACAATGAGCAGTTCTTC. Translating gives CASSPPGQGHNEQFF. V usage is TRBV18 and J usage is TRBJ2-1, with 9 bases identical to TRBD1. In germline, CDR1 is KGHSH, CDR2 LQKENI. The CDR3 covers 15 residues. With V trimmed by 0 bases and J by 5 bases, 2 bases remained unmatched.

The CDR3 reads CASSQATGGSYGYTF. CDR3 bases: TGCGCCAGCAGCCAAGCGACAGGGGGAAGCTATGGCTACACCTTC. The V gene is TRBV4-3, the J gene TRBJ1-2, with 9 bases that match TRBD1. Germline V lookup: CDR1 LGHNA, CDR2 YSLEER. The CDR3 runs to 15 residues. The V gene end was trimmed by 1 base and the J gene end by 4 bases; junction bases not matched to a gene: 4.

The rearrangement uses TRBV6-6 and TRBJ1-5; D is ambiguous. The CDR3 loop spans 15 amino acids. V was shortened by 7 bases and J by 6 bases, with 19 bases between the two germline ends. Germline V CDR1 and CDR2: MNHNY, SVGAGI (reference sequence). CDR3 DNA sequence: TGTGCCAGCATTACGGACGGCTGGGGAGGTCAGCCCCAGCATTTT. Translation gives CASITDGWGGQPQHF.

V and J are TRBV7-2 and TRBJ2-3; TRBD2 agrees at 9 bases. The ends lost 5 bases at V and 7 bases at J; junction bases unmatched: 7. There are 14 residues in the CDR3. Germline V gives CDR1 SGHTA, CDR2 FQGNSA. DNA for the CDR3: TGTGCCAGCAGCCCCCTAGGACTAGCGAATACGCAGTATTTT. It codes for CASSPLGLANTQYF.

The chain carries TRBV27 and TRBJ1-4; D gene uncertain. CDR1 is MNHEY and CDR2 is SMNVEV in the germline V gene (reference sequence). CDR3 length: 15 residues. The germline V and J ends were trimmed by 2 bases and 6 bases, with 13 bases remaining between them. The CDR3 loop is CASSLTGMGYEKLFF. The CDR3 DNA follows: TGTGCCAGCAGTTTAACGGGGATGGGCTATGAAAAACTGTTTTTT.

This chain joins TRBV4-1 and TRBJ2-7; 10 nucleotides match TRBD2. The ends lost 2 bases at V and 7 bases at J; junction bases unmatched: 8. The germline V gene has CDR1 MGHRA and CDR2 YSYEKL. CDR3 length equals 15 residues. Here the CDR3 reads CASSQIQAAGGEQYF. CDR3 DNA: TGCGCCAGCAGCCAAATCCAGGCAGCGGGAGGGGAGCAGTACTTC.

This chain links TRBV11-3 with TRBJ2-1; maybe TRBD1 (6 bases). Germline-derived CDR1 and CDR2 are SGHNT and YENEEA. The CDR3 contains 15 residues. With 5 bases removed from V and 6 bases from J, the gap between germline ends came to 17 bases. CDR3 sequence (DNA): TGTGCCAGCAGCCGTGGACAGTACGTAGCCAATGAGCAGTTCTTC. Protein: CASSRGQYVANEQFF.

The CDR3 sequence is CASSQASVEKLFF. The DNA of the CDR3 is TGCGCCAGCAGCCAAGCTAGCGTCGAAAAACTGTTTTTT. This rearrangement joins TRBV4-1 to TRBJ1-4; D unclear. With 1 base removed from V and 8 bases from J, the gap between germline ends came to 8 bases. The CDR3 runs to 13 residues. Germline V gene data show CDR1 as MGHRA and CDR2 as YSYEKL.

This CDR3 reads CASSTSKGYTF. In nucleotides, the CDR3 is TGTGCCAGTAGTACCAGTAAAGGCTACACCTTC. The chain is built from TRBV19 and TRBJ1-2; the D is unclear. Germline-derived CDR1 and CDR2 are LNHDA and SQIVND (reference sequence). The CDR3 contains 11 residues. Trimming took off 4 bases at V and 8 bases at J, with 8 bases between the two ends.

The J gene is TRBJ1-1, the V gene TRBV7-9; D unclear. Germline loops: CDR1 SEHNR, CDR2 FQNEAQ (reference sequence). The CDR3 is 12 residues long. Trimming removed 4 bases from V and 10 bases from J, with 13 bases in between. The CDR3 DNA reads TGTGCCAGCAGCTCCCCCAGTAGGAGAGCTTTCTTT. Protein sequence: CASSSPSRRAFF.

The gene calls are TRBV5-1 and TRBJ2-7, with 7 bases that match TRBD1. This CDR3 is 14 amino acids long. Trimming took 7 bases from V and 6 from J; bases not matched to a gene: 13. The germline CDR1 and CDR2 sequences are SGHRS and YFSETQ. The CDR3 region has the DNA TGCGCCAGCGGACAGGACGGGGCTCCCAGCGAGCAGTACTTC. Encoded protein: CASGQDGAPSEQYF.

This rearrangement joins TRBV18 to TRBJ1-6, with TRBD1 matching 9 bases. V shed 4 bases, J shed 5 bases, and the junction held 6 bases outside the gene matches. The germline gives CDR1 KGHSH, CDR2 LQKENI. The CDR3 has 16 residues. The CDR3 bases are TGTGCCAGCTCACGGGACAGGGTAAAAAATAATTCACCCCTCCACTTT. It specifies CASSRDRVKNNSPLHF.